The clone carrying this T cell receptor beta chain was observed at least ten times. This specimen comes from a study of human T cells and chemical hapten exposure. Turning to the study itself: Upper inner arm skin measuring roughly 2 cm by roughly 2 cm received 2% DPC for sensitization.

Time point reported: patch test 1, 2 weeks after DPC sensitization. As for treatment: therapeutic diphenylcyclopropenone sensitization with weekly scalp DPC. Patch tests were applied only after blood draws. Extraction yielded total RNA from whole blood (unfractionated). Deletions cut 1 base from V and 6 bases from J, with 7 bases between. Germline CDR1 is SGHDN and CDR2 is FVKESK. This CDR3 spans 13 amino acids. TCRdb passed the RACE reads through MiXCR, listing each CDR3 protein once. The data contain fewer than 60,000 distinct CDR3 sequences, around 9.3% of them singletons. The TCR comes from a woman between 50 and 59 years old with alopecia areata. Some clones in this sample may be carry-over from other donors' samples. Sequenced material: whole blood, taken in connection with sensitization to the hapten diphenylcyclopropenone (DPC). The chain links TRBV14 to TRBJ2-1; D may be TRBD1 (6 bases). The CDR3 is CASSQGTVNEQFF. CDR3 coding DNA: TGTGCCAGCAGCCAAGGGACAGTCAATGAGCAGTTCTTC. The full variable domain, in which reference TRBV14 and TRBJ2-1 provide the parts outside the CDR3, is EAGVTQFPSHSVIEKGQTVTLRCDPISGHDNLYWYRRVMGKEIKFLLHFVKESKQDESGMPNNRFLAERTGGTYSTLKVQPAELEDSGVYFCASSQGTVNEQFFGPGTRLTVL.